This TCR beta chain was found in a study of T cell responses to AZD1222 COVID-19 vaccine. Study findings and constraints: Baseline antibody screening turned up just five to seven seropositive AZD1222 recipients.

Sequencing used immunoSEQ multiplex PCR; TCRdb keeps in-frame clones, though not all of them. The sample holds about 56,000 clones; over 70% are singletons and the top ten take roughly 14%. CDR3 length: 16 amino acids. V dropped 0 bases and J dropped 4 bases, with 14 bases sitting between them. Germline V gene lookup returns CDR1 SGHRS and CDR2 YFSETQ. With respect to this clone: Its specificity is unknown.

This clonotype was sampled from an adult in good health. Material: peripheral blood, obtained on day 0 of AZD1222 vaccination. This chain links TRBV5-1 with TRBJ1-5; tentative D call: TRBD1 (6 bases). In DNA, the CDR3 is TGCGCCAGCAGCTTGGTGCCAGGACAGATAAATCAGCCCCAGCATTTT. Its translation is CASSLVPGQINQPQHF.